The rows below give T cell receptor beta chains drawn from one sample of a study of cytomegalovirus exposure and HLA in healthy donors. The data were produced by immunoSEQ multiplex PCR, yet TCRdb's version contains in-frame clones alone and is incomplete. The sample lists under 200,000 clones, 75% occurring once. The sample consisted of PBMCs. These receptors were collected from a male donor in good health and CMV-seronegative. Both conserved end residues are part of each CDR3. The D gene is left open where the match is weak. A row's size may be missing; if present it is once, few, many or a size class.

V	D	J	size	DNA	CDR3
TRBV5-1	TRBD1	TRBJ1-4	.	TGCGCCAGCAGCCCGACAGGGGGTTATGAAAAACTGTTTTTT	CASSPTGGYEKLFF
TRBV6-5	.	TRBJ2-5	.	TGTGCCAGCAGTTACCCCGAAGAGACCCAGTACTTC	CASSYPEETQYF
TRBV5-1	TRBD1	TRBJ2-5	.	TGCGCCAGCAGCGGGGGACAGGGTCTGTTTGTGGAGACCCAGTACTTC	CASSGGQGLFVETQYF
TRBV6-1	.	TRBJ1-5	few	TGTGCCAGCAGTGAAGTCCAGGGGTGGAATCAGCCCCAGCATTTT	CASSEVQGWNQPQHF
TRBV10-3	TRBD2	TRBJ2-7	.	TGTGCCACCGGGGGGAGGACCTACGAGCAGTACTTC	CATGGRTYEQYF
TRBV7-2	.	TRBJ2-7	.	TGTGCCAGCAGGGCAGGGCTCGGGCGCTACGAGCAGTACTTC	CASRAGLGRYEQYF
TRBV12-5	TRBD2	TRBJ2-1	.	TGTGCTAGTGGTCCTGGGACTAGCTGGGAGCTTTCATTCAATGAGCAGTTCTTC	CASGPGTSWELSFNEQFF
TRBV16	.	TRBJ1-1	.	TGTGCCAGCAGCCAATCGGGGGGAAACACTGAAGCTTTCTTT	CASSQSGGNTEAFF
TRBV25-1	TRBD1	TRBJ2-3	.	TGTGCCAGCAGTGTCACAGGGGGTACGCAGTATTTT	CASSVTGGTQYF
TRBV2	TRBD2	TRBJ2-2	.	TGTGCCAGCAGTAGCGGGAGAAGCACCGGGGAGCTGTTTTTT	CASSSGRSTGELFF
TRBV4-2	.	TRBJ1-5	.	TGTGCCAGCAGCCAAGATACACAGGGTGGGCATCAGCCCCAGCATTTT	CASSQDTQGGHQPQHF
TRBV2	TRBD1	TRBJ1-2	once	TGTGCCAGCAGCCTCATGACAGGGGACGGCTACACCTTC	CASSLMTGDGYTF
TRBV14	.	TRBJ1-2	few	TGTGCCAGCAGCCAAGATTGGGCAGGGATGGACTATGGCTACACCTTC	CASSQDWAGMDYGYTF
TRBV6-5	.	TRBJ2-5	.	TGTGCCAGCAGTTACGGGGGGTCCCCTGGTGGTGAGCAGTACTTC	CASSYGGSPGGEQYF
TRBV14	TRBD2	TRBJ2-1	.	TGTGCCAGCAGCCCGGAGACTAGCTTCGATGAGCAGTTCTTC	CASSPETSFDEQFF
TRBV6-5	.	TRBJ1-2	.	TGTGCCAGCAGTTACCGTATGACAGAGGGCTACACCTTC	CASSYRMTEGYTF
TRBV6-1	.	TRBJ1-1	.	TGTGCCAGCAGTGAAGTGGGCCAGGGTGAAGCTTTCTTT	CASSEVGQGEAFF
TRBV2	TRBD1	TRBJ2-7	.	TGTGCCAGCAGTGAGGGCGACAGGGGAGATTTCGAGCAGTACTTC	CASSEGDRGDFEQYF
TRBV7-2	TRBD2	TRBJ2-3	.	TGTGCCAGCAGCTTAGCGGGGACTAGCGGGAGGATAGATACGCAGTATTTT	CASSLAGTSGRIDTQYF
TRBV19	.	TRBJ1-1	.	TGTGCCAGTACGGCAGGGGCGAGGGTTACTGAAGCTTTCTTT	CASTAGARVTEAFF
TRBV6-1	.	TRBJ2-1	.	TGTGCCAGTACTAACCCGGGACTGGATATAAGGGAGCAGTTCTTC	CASTNPGLDIREQFF
TRBV10-3	.	TRBJ1-1	.	TGTGCCATGGCGGGGTCTATGAACACTGAAGCTTTCTTT	CAMAGSMNTEAFF
TRBV2	TRBD1	TRBJ1-2	.	TGTGCCAGCAGTAGGGACAGGGAGGTCTATGGCTACACCTTC	CASSRDREVYGYTF
TRBV6-5	.	TRBJ2-7	.	TGTGCCAGCTCGGGTCTCCCCGGAGGCTACGAGCAGTACTTC	CASSGLPGGYEQYF
TRBV5-1	.	TRBJ2-3	few	TGCGCCAGCAGAGAAGGGGGATTCACAGATACGCAGTATTTT	CASREGGFTDTQYF
TRBV7-3	.	TRBJ2-3	.	TGTGCCAGCAGCCTTTTACTCGGGGATACGCAGTATTTT	CASSLLLGDTQYF
TRBV2	.	TRBJ2-1	.	TGTGCCAGCAGCGTTAGCGGAAACTCCTACAATGAGCAGTTCTTC	CASSVSGNSYNEQFF
TRBV5-1	.	TRBJ1-1	few	TGCGCCAGCTCTACCTTCAACACTGAAGCTTTCTTT	CASSTFNTEAFF